This TCR beta chain is drawn from a study of blood T cell repertoires in COVID-19. Study overall: From the United States, Italy and Spain came samples of acute and convalescent COVID-19. The analysed material was cDNA or gDNA that came from T cells, B-cell-depleted T cells, or PBMCs.

Original data processing: Amplified reference gene primers provided the basis for estimating nucleated cell counts. This table comes from immunoSEQ multiplex PCR, and its TCRdb copy is limited to in-frame clones, with some not included. The V and J calls and clone size were taken over from that table, and D and trimming were inferred from the DNA. Counted here are hundreds of thousands of clones, 88% occurring once; the ten biggest clones make up roughly 7%. Germline-derived CDR1 and CDR2 are LGHDT and YNNKEL (reference sequence). This CDR3 comprises 16 residues. The V and J ends lost 1 base and 5 bases respectively, with 14 bases between them.

Sequenced sample: peripheral blood. The chain combines TRBV3-1 (or the pseudogene TRBV3-2) with TRBJ1-4; weak D call: TRBD1 (6 bases). The sequence was obtained from a woman aged 25 to 39 who had recovered from COVID-19. In nucleotides, the CDR3 is TGTGCCAGCAGCCAAGTTCGAGACAGGCCGAATGAAAAACTGTTTTTT. Translated: CASSQVRDRPNEKLFF.